These 29 T cell receptor beta chains share one sample of origin, sequenced in a study of chemoradiotherapy in HPV16-positive cancers. Sequencing used immunoSEQ multiplex PCR; TCRdb keeps in-frame clones, though not all of them. Among about 16,000 clones listed, more than 70% were seen once. Collection of the sample occurred from a patient who underwent chemoradiotherapy. The receptor set was obtained from a human donor with HPV-associated anogenital cancer.

The rearrangement joins TRBV30 to TRBJ1-1; D gene uncertain. The CDR3 covers 14 residues. The germline V gene has CDR1 GTSNPN and CDR2 SVGIG (reference sequence). The V and J ends lost 2 bases and 5 bases respectively, with 15 bases between them. CDR3 coding DNA: TGTGCCTGGAGTATGGGGAGTATGGGTACTGAAGCTTTCTTT. Amino acid sequence: CAWSMGSMGTEAFF.

The gene calls are TRBV5-1 and TRBJ2-3; TRBD1 matches at 8 bases. Germline V gene data show CDR1 as SGHRS and CDR2 as YFSETQ. The V segment lost 3 bases and the J segment 2 bases; nucleotides outside the gene matches: 5. The CDR3 runs 15 residues. The CDR3 DNA reads TGCGCCAGCAGCTCCCAGGACAGGGACACAGATACGCAGTATTTT. It specifies CASSSQDRDTDTQYF.

The rearrangement uses TRBV28 and TRBJ2-7, with D perhaps TRBD2 (6 bases). With 2 bases removed from V and 2 bases from J, the gap between germline ends came to 13 bases. In germline, CDR1 is MDHEN, CDR2 SYDVKM. The CDR3 contains 15 residues. The CDR3 reads CASSLRGNPTYEQYF. The CDR3 bases are TGTGCCAGCAGTTTACGGGGGAACCCTACCTACGAGCAGTACTTC.

The chain joins TRBV7-2 to TRBJ2-3, with TRBD2 as a possible D gene (5 bases). Trimming shortened V by 3 bases and J by 2 bases, and 9 bases separated the two germline ends. The CDR3 consists of 14 residues. Germline assignment: CDR1 SGHTA and CDR2 FQGNSA. CDR3 nucleotides: TGTGCCAGCAGCTTGGCCGGGGTCACAGATACGCAGTATTTT. It yields the protein CASSLAGVTDTQYF.

CDR3 in amino acids: CASSKGRLVSGYTF. In DNA, the CDR3 is TGTGCCAGCAGTAAGGGACGCCTCGTAAGTGGCTACACCTTC. The V call is TRBV28, the J call TRBJ1-2, with D maybe TRBD1 (5 bases). CDR1 and CDR2 from the germline V gene are MDHEN and SYDVKM. The germline V and J ends were trimmed by 5 bases and 7 bases, with 17 bases remaining between them. This CDR3 is 14 amino acids long.

The rearrangement joins TRBV9 to TRBJ1-1, with D possibly TRBD1 on 5 matching bases. The CDR3 is 15 amino acids. The V gene lost 0 bases and the J gene lost 3 bases, with 12 bases spanning the gap. CDR1 and CDR2 from the germline V gene are SGDLS and YYNGEE. CDR3 loop: CASSVEGAQDTEAFF. The CDR3 DNA is TGTGCCAGCAGCGTAGAAGGGGCGCAGGACACTGAAGCTTTCTTT.

The chain's CDR3 is CASSLSGSYEQYF. The CDR3 coding sequence is TGTGCCAGCAGCTTAAGCGGATCCTACGAGCAGTACTTC. The rearrangement uses TRBV7-2 and TRBJ2-7, with D tentatively TRBD2 (5 bases). Germline loops: CDR1 SGHTA, CDR2 FQGNSA. CDR3 length: 13 residues. Trimming stripped 2 bases from V and 1 base from J, with 6 bases between.

The chain uses TRBV7-2 and TRBJ1-2, with 7 bases fitting TRBD1. CDR3 length equals 13 residues. J was trimmed by 4 bases and V by 5 bases; bases with no gene match: 4. Looked up from germline, CDR1 is SGHTA and CDR2 is FQGNSA. The CDR3 nucleotides read TGTGCCAGCAGCACAGGGGTAGGCTATGGCTACACCTTC. Translating it yields CASSTGVGYGYTF.

This chain connects TRBV21-1 to TRBJ1-3. TRBV21-1 corresponds to a pseudogene. The CDR3 totals 14 residues. CDR3: CASSKGGGRNTIYF. The CDR3 DNA is TGTGCCAGCAGCAAAGGAGGAGGGAGAAACACCATATATTTT.

The chain carries TRBV18 and TRBJ1-2, with a tentative D call TRBD1 (5 bases). The V end lost 2 bases, the J end lost 4 bases, and 20 bases lay between the germline ends. This CDR3 has 17 amino acids. The germline gives CDR1 KGHSH, CDR2 LQKENI. Written as DNA, the CDR3 is TGTGCCAGCTCACCATCTTTTCGACAGACTCAAGTCTATGGCTACACCTTC. This codes for CASSPSFRQTQVYGYTF.

This clone was counted only a few times. The rearrangement uses TRBV7-9 and TRBJ2-7; D not certain. V lost 6 bases, J lost 0 bases, and 9 bases lay in between. This CDR3 has 13 residues. The germline V gene has CDR1 SEHNR and CDR2 FQNEAQ (reference sequence). The CDR3 loop reads CASSGRSSYEQYF. In DNA, the CDR3 is TGTGCCAGCAGTGGCAGGTCCTCCTACGAGCAGTACTTC.

This clone has only a few counts. The chain uses TRBV28 and TRBJ1-1; D gene ambiguous. Trimming took off 5 bases at V and 1 base at J, with 17 bases between the two ends. This CDR3 has 16 residues. The germline V gene encodes CDR1 MDHEN and CDR2 SYDVKM. The CDR3 DNA reads TGTGCCAGCAGTCCACCCCGAGGACCTGCGAACACTGAAGCTTTCTTT. This translates into CASSPPRGPANTEAFF.

This chain uses TRBV5-5 with TRBJ1-1, with D hard to call. Germline V gene sequence: CDR1 SGHKS, CDR2 YYEKEE (reference sequence). Between the trimmed V and J ends, which lost 3 bases and 2 bases, there was a span of 8 bases. The CDR3 sequence is 13 residues long. This CDR3 reads CASSWGSNTEAFF. CDR3 nucleotide sequence: TGTGCCAGCAGCTGGGGATCCAACACTGAAGCTTTCTTT.

This clone was counted only a few times. The J gene is TRBJ2-7, the V gene TRBV5-1, with D perhaps matching TRBD1 (5 bases). V lost 4 bases and J lost 1, with 15 bases in between. The CDR3 is made up of 15 amino acids. Germline assignment: CDR1 SGHRS and CDR2 YFSETQ. The CDR3 loop is CASSPDSIPSYEQYF. CDR3 sequence (DNA): TGCGCCAGCAGCCCCGACAGCATTCCTTCCTACGAGCAGTACTTC.

The CDR3 DNA reads as TGTGCCAGCAGTGACCCGAGCTCCTACAATGAGCAGTTCTTC. As protein: CASSDPSSYNEQFF. V and J are TRBV6-6 and TRBJ2-1; no firm D call. V lost 5 bases and J lost 0, with 8 bases in between. The CDR3 length is 14 residues. Germline V gene data show CDR1 as MNHNY and CDR2 as SVGAGI (reference sequence).

This clone has a handful of counts. The gene calls are TRBV7-9 and TRBJ2-3, with 7 bases lining up with TRBD1. The CDR3 is 15 amino acids. CDR1 and CDR2 (germline): SEHNR, FQNEAQ (reference sequence). Trimming took 0 bases from V and 5 from J; bases not matched to a gene: 5. CDR3 in amino acids: CASSLADRVRDTQYF. CDR3 in DNA: TGTGCCAGCAGCTTAGCCGACAGGGTGCGAGATACGCAGTATTTT.

The chain joins TRBV9 to TRBJ2-5, with D perhaps matching TRBD1 or TRBD2 (6 bases each). Trimming left V 2 bases short and J 4 bases short, with 15 bases between. The CDR3 has 15 residues. CDR1 SGDLS and CDR2 YYNGEE come from the germline V gene. The CDR3 reads CASSVDGGTLETQYF. CDR3 nucleotide sequence: TGTGCCAGCAGCGTGGACGGGGGCACGTTAGAGACCCAGTACTTC.

The V call is TRBV2, the J call TRBJ1-6, with TRBD1 matching over 9 bases. Germline V gene lookup returns CDR1 SNHLY and CDR2 FYNNEI. V shed 6 bases and J 7 bases; nucleotides not matched to a gene: 7. The CDR3 runs 15 residues. In DNA form, the CDR3 reads TGTGCCAGCAGCTCACAGGGGGCTCAGAATTCACCCCTCCACTTT. Protein product: CASSSQGAQNSPLHF.

J is TRBJ2-7 and V is TRBV19; D could derive from TRBD1 or TRBD2 (5 bases each). Germline CDR1 and CDR2: LNHDA and SQIVND (reference sequence). The CDR3 runs 12 residues. Trimming left V 8 bases short and J 5 bases short, with 13 bases between. The CDR3 reads CASSRGTHEQYF. CDR3 in DNA: TGTGCCAGTTCGAGGGGTACCCACGAGCAGTACTTC.

The chain recombines TRBV6-6 with TRBJ1-5, with 8 positions matching TRBD1. The CDR3 runs 15 residues. With 7 bases clipped from V and 6 bases from J, the junction kept 11 bases outside the gene matches. Germline assignment: CDR1 MNHNY and CDR2 SVGAGI (reference sequence). The DNA of the CDR3 is TGTGCCAGCACCCCCGGGACAGGAGTGGTTCAGCCCCAGCATTTT. Amino acids: CASTPGTGVVQPQHF.

The rearrangement links TRBV5-4 to TRBJ1-2; D not certain. The CDR3 is 16 residues long. CDR1 and CDR2 from the germline V gene are SGHNT and YYREEE (reference sequence). Trimming cost V 6 bases and J 4 bases, with 22 bases left between them. The CDR3 is CASNSFGQATAYGYTF. CDR3 in DNA: TGTGCCAGCAACTCCTTCGGCCAGGCTACCGCCTATGGCTACACCTTC.

This rearrangement joins TRBV4-2 to TRBJ2-2; 11 bases are shared with TRBD2. CDR3 size: 21 residues. The germline gives CDR1 LGHNA, CDR2 YNFKEQ. The V segment lost 0 bases and the J segment 5 bases; nucleotides outside the gene matches: 17. The CDR3 loop is CASSQDTRDSGGGLGTGELFF. CDR3 DNA: TGTGCCAGCAGCCAAGATACCCGTGATAGCGGGGGGGGCTTGGGAACCGGGGAGCTGTTTTTT.

This clone has only a few counts. This sequence joins TRBV7-9 and TRBJ2-2, with TRBD2 identical over 7 bases. The length of the CDR3 is 16 residues. Germline V gene data show CDR1 as SEHNR and CDR2 as FQNEAQ (reference sequence). The J segment lost 0 bases and the V segment lost 5 bases, leaving 6 bases of the junction unmatched. The CDR3 here is CASSLTSPPNTGELFF. The CDR3, as DNA: TGTGCCAGCAGCCTGACTAGCCCCCCGAACACCGGGGAGCTGTTTTTT.

V usage is TRBV7-9 and J usage is TRBJ2-5; 10 bases match TRBD1. The CDR3 contains 15 residues. The V segment lost 4 bases and the J segment 5 bases; nucleotides outside the gene matches: 7. Germline CDR1 and CDR2: SEHNR and FQNEAQ (reference sequence). The CDR3 region has the DNA TGTGCCAGCAGCTCCCCGACAGGGGGCGGGGAGACCCAGTACTTC. Protein: CASSSPTGGGETQYF.

The V gene is TRBV5-5, the J gene TRBJ1-2, with D possibly matching TRBD1 (5 bases). In germline, CDR1 is SGHKS, CDR2 YYEKEE (reference sequence). Trimming removed 3 bases at V and 4 bases at J, with 16 bases between. The CDR3 extends over 15 amino acids. The CDR3 DNA reads as TGTGCCAGCAGCTCAAGCGGGCAGGGCGTCTATGGCTACACCTTC. Translated, it gives CASSSSGQGVYGYTF. The full variable domain, in which reference TRBV5-5 and TRBJ1-2 provide the parts outside the CDR3, is DAGVTQSPTHLIKTRGQQVTLRCSPISGHKSVSWYQQVLGQGPQFIFQYYEKEERGRGNFPDRFSARQFPNYSSELNVNALLLGDSALYLCASSSSGQGVYGYTFGSGTRLTVV.

The V call is TRBV4-3, the J call TRBJ2-1; a possible D gene is TRBD2 (6 bases). V lost 3 bases and J 5 bases, leaving 11 bases between the germline ends. CDR1 LGHNA and CDR2 YSLEER come from the germline V gene. The CDR3 is made up of 14 amino acids. The CDR3 loop reads CASSQFGTDNEQFF. In nucleotides, the CDR3 is TGCGCCAGCAGCCAGTTCGGGACTGACAATGAGCAGTTCTTC.

V and J are TRBV7-2 and TRBJ2-7, with D unclear. The V gene lost 4 bases and the J gene lost 3 bases, with 16 bases spanning the gap. This CDR3 comprises 15 residues. Germline CDR1 reads SGHTA; CDR2 reads FQGNSA. In nucleotides, the CDR3 is TGTGCCAGCAGCTATATAGGTGGGATGAACTACGAGCAGTACTTC. Translating gives CASSYIGGMNYEQYF.

The V gene is TRBV7-3, the J gene TRBJ2-2; D is unresolved. V was shortened by 6 bases and J by 4 bases, with 12 bases between the two germline ends. CDR1 is SGHTA and CDR2 is FQGTGA in the germline V gene. This CDR3 spans 14 amino acids. This chain's CDR3 is CASRRTGSTGELFF. The CDR3 DNA sequence: TGTGCCAGCAGGAGGACGGGTTCCACCGGGGAGCTGTTTTTT.

The table lists this clone with a count of one. This chain connects TRBV5-8 to TRBJ1-4; TRBD1 is a possible D gene (5 bases). Germline V gives CDR1 SGHTS, CDR2 YDEGEE. The CDR3 covers 15 residues. V lost 6 bases to trimming and J lost 4 bases, with 16 bases between them. The CDR3 DNA reads TGTGCCAGCAACTTCCCCGACAGCCTTAATGAAAAACTGTTTTTT. This sequence encodes CASNFPDSLNEKLFF.